What follows are 25 T cell receptor beta chains derived from one specimen sequenced in a study of OX40 agonist ivuxolimab in advanced cancers. Produced via immunoSEQ multiplex PCR; TCRdb's table is partial and in-frame only. The sample gives tens of thousands of clones, roughly 80% of which show up once; around 5% is in the top ten. The sample in question was CD4+ or CD8+ T cells sorted from blood, obtained in a trial of the OX40 agonist ivuxolimab. These TCRs come from an adult with an advanced solid tumor such as melanoma, head and neck, liver or kidney cancer.

The chain recombines TRBV7-3 with TRBJ2-1; D might be TRBD1 (6 bases). Germline CDR1 SGHTA, CDR2 FQGTGA. The ends were cut back, 4 bases at V and 9 bases at J, with 16 bases in the middle. CDR3 length: 14 amino acids. The DNA for the CDR3 is TGTGCCAGCAGCTCGACAGGCTTGCCGGGTGAGCAGTTCTTC. Translation gives CASSSTGLPGEQFF.

This clone was detected a few times. The chain uses TRBV14 and TRBJ1-2; 7 bases match TRBD1. The CDR3 has 15 residues. Trimming removed 4 bases from V and 3 bases from J; junction bases left unmatched: 8. The germline gives CDR1 SGHDN, CDR2 FVKESK. The CDR3 spells CASSPRQGVDYGYTF. CDR3 nucleotides: TGTGCCAGCAGCCCTAGACAGGGCGTGGACTATGGCTACACCTTC.

The chain uses TRBV21-1 and TRBJ2-3; the table names TRBD2, a call not compared with the DNA. TRBV21-1 is a pseudogene segment. The length of the CDR3 is 14 residues. DNA for the CDR3: TGTGCCAGCAGCAAAGCTCGGCTAGCAGATACGCAGTATTTT. Residues: CASSKARLADTQYF.

This chain connects TRBV18 to TRBJ2-7; 8 nucleotides match TRBD1. Germline V gives CDR1 KGHSH, CDR2 LQKENI. Losses at the gene ends were 0 bases for V and 2 bases for J; bases not matched to a gene: 3. The CDR3 covers 15 residues. CDR3 coding DNA: TGTGCCAGCTCACCACCTGGACAGGGAACCTACGAGCAGTACTTC. As protein: CASSPPGQGTYEQYF.

This clone was counted a single time. This rearrangement joins TRBV7-9 to TRBJ1-4, with D maybe TRBD1 (5 bases). This CDR3 spans 16 amino acids. Germline values: CDR1 SEHNR, CDR2 FQNEAQ (reference sequence). The germline V and J ends were trimmed by 5 bases and 8 bases, with 21 bases remaining between them. The CDR3 sequence is CASSQGTAQDGEKLFF. Written as DNA, the CDR3 is TGTGCCAGCAGCCAAGGGACCGCCCAAGACGGCGAAAAACTGTTTTTT.

The CDR3 spells CASSPMPSPSYEQYF. The CDR3, as DNA: TGTGCCAGCAGCCCCATGCCGTCGCCCTCCTACGAGCAGTACTTC. The rearrangement links TRBV7-3 to TRBJ2-7; D gene ambiguous. There are 15 residues in the CDR3. CDR1 is SGHTA, CDR2 FQGTGA, per germline. Trimming pared 5 bases from V and 0 bases from J, leaving 14 bases between.

The chain employs TRBV6-5 and TRBJ2-1, with 12 bases fitting TRBD2. V was pared by 6 bases and J by 2 bases, with 2 bases of the junction left unmatched. The germline V gene encodes CDR1 MNHEY and CDR2 SVGAGI. The CDR3 is 15 residues long. CDR3 DNA sequence: TGTGCCAGCAGCCCTAGCGGGAGGGCCTACAATGAGCAGTTCTTC. It translates to CASSPSGRAYNEQFF.

This clone was observed a few times. J is TRBJ1-6 and V is TRBV2, with 7 bases that match TRBD1. Germline V gene sequence: CDR1 SNHLY, CDR2 FYNNEI. The V segment lost 2 bases and the J segment 5 bases; nucleotides outside the gene matches: 3. The CDR3 runs to 15 residues. CDR3 sequence (DNA): TGTGCCAGCAGTGAATGGGACAGTGATAATTCACCCCTCCACTTT. This encodes CASSEWDSDNSPLHF.

This rearrangement joins TRBV20-1 to TRBJ1-1; no clear D. This CDR3 region has 11 residues. Trimming removed 3 bases at V and 4 bases at J, with 6 bases between. The germline V gene encodes CDR1 DFQATT and CDR2 SNEGSKA (reference sequence). CDR3 DNA sequence: TGCAGTGCTAGGGACCGCACTGAAGCTTTCTTT. It specifies CSARDRTEAFF.

This chain uses TRBV5-1 with TRBJ1-2; possibly TRBD1 for D (6 bases). The CDR3 spans 14 residues. V lost 0 bases, J lost 7 bases, and 13 bases lay in between. CDR1 is SGHRS, CDR2 YFSETQ, per germline. For the CDR3, the DNA is TGCGCCAGCAGCTTGGTCGGACAGTTAAGTGGCTACACCTTC. This encodes CASSLVGQLSGYTF.

The gene calls are TRBV2 and TRBJ2-1, with unresolved D. The length of the CDR3 is 13 residues. From germline, CDR1 is SNHLY and CDR2 FYNNEI. V was clipped by 4 bases and J by 4 bases, with 8 bases between them. CDR3: CASSVERYNEQFF. The CDR3 coding sequence is TGTGCCAGCAGTGTGGAGAGATACAATGAGCAGTTCTTC.

This clone appeared once. The chain links TRBV7-6 to TRBJ2-7, with TRBD2 identical over 7 bases. The trim removed 5 bases at V and 3 bases at J, leaving 7 bases unmatched. Germline CDR1 reads SGHVS; CDR2 reads FNYEAQ. This CDR3 has 14 amino acids. The CDR3 bases are TGTGCCAGCAGCCCTCCCCGGGGGGACTACGAGCAGTACTTC. It codes for CASSPPRGDYEQYF.

V and J are TRBV11-3 and TRBJ2-5; D possibly corresponds to TRBD2 (5 bases). Trimming removed 1 base at V and 5 bases at J, with 17 bases between. Germline V gives CDR1 SGHNT, CDR2 YENEEA. The CDR3 contains 16 residues. The CDR3 nucleotides read TGTGCCAGCAGCTTAGCCCTTTCGTGGTCGGGGGAGACCCAGTACTTC. It specifies CASSLALSWSGETQYF.

This chain joins TRBV25-1 and TRBJ1-5; D remains ambiguous. This CDR3 has 12 amino acids. With 6 bases removed from V and 4 bases from J, the gap between germline ends came to 7 bases. CDR1 is MGHDK and CDR2 is SYGVNS in the germline V gene. DNA for the CDR3: TGTGCCAGCAGAAGAGGGAATCAGCCCCAGCATTTT. This codes for CASRRGNQPQHF.

V usage is TRBV19 and J usage is TRBJ2-5, with D possibly TRBD2 on 6 matching bases. This CDR3 has 16 amino acids. V lost 4 bases and J 0 bases, leaving 15 bases between the germline ends. The germline CDR1 and CDR2 sequences are LNHDA and SQIVND (reference sequence). The CDR3 region has the DNA TGTGCCAGTAGTAAGTCTCTAGCGAGAGACCAAGAGACCCAGTACTTC. This codes for CASSKSLARDQETQYF.

The V and J genes are TRBV4-3 and TRBJ1-2, with D maybe TRBD1 (6 bases). V dropped 0 bases and J dropped 4 bases, with 15 bases sitting between them. CDR1 is LGHNA and CDR2 is YSLEER in the germline V gene. This CDR3 is built from 16 residues. The CDR3 DNA follows: TGCGCCAGCAGCCAAGATAGCTGGGGGCCGGGCTATGGCTACACCTTC. Encoded protein: CASSQDSWGPGYGYTF.

V and J are TRBV5-1 and TRBJ2-5; D is perhaps TRBD2 (5 bases). The CDR3 spans 13 residues. V lost 1 base to trimming and J lost 4 bases, with 8 bases between them. The V gene's germline CDR1 is SGHRS and CDR2 YFSETQ. The CDR3 DNA is TGCGCCAGCAGCTTGACTAGAGGAGAGACCCAGTACTTC. Translation: CASSLTRGETQYF.

Only one count was recorded for this clone. The chain uses TRBV19 and TRBJ2-3; 7 bases line up with TRBD1. The CDR3 is 18 residues long. V trimming: 4 bases; J trimming: 2 bases; junction bases outside the gene matches: 15. CDR1 is LNHDA, CDR2 SQIVND, per germline (reference sequence). The CDR3 bases are TGTGCCAGTAGTAGCCTTACCTCCTGGACAGGTTCCACAGATACGCAGTATTTT. Protein sequence: CASSSLTSWTGSTDTQYF. The complete variable domain, with remaining parts taken from reference TRBV19 and TRBJ2-3, reads DGGITQSPKYLFRKEGQNVTLSCEQNLNHDAMYWYRQDPGQGLRLIYYSQIVNDFQKGDIAEGYSVSREKKESFPLTVTSAQKNPTAFYLCASSSLTSWTGSTDTQYFGPGTRLTVL.

Worth noting for this clone: This could be a read error, since a much larger clone is one nucleotide away. This chain connects TRBV7-9 to TRBJ1-6; D is perhaps TRBD1 (5 bases). Germline V gene data show CDR1 as SEHNR and CDR2 as FQNEAQ (reference sequence). This CDR3 has 13 amino acids. V dropped 3 bases and J dropped 7 bases, with 7 bases sitting between them. The CDR3, as DNA: TGTGCCAGCAGCTTGGGGACCAATTCACCCCTCCACTTT. It translates to CASSLGTNSPLHF.

The chain combines TRBV5-1 with TRBJ2-7; 9 positions match TRBD1. CDR3 length: 14 amino acids. Per the germline V gene, CDR1 is SGHRS and CDR2 is YFSETQ. The trim removed 4 bases at V and 4 bases at J, leaving 6 bases unmatched. The CDR3 DNA is TGCGCCAGCAGCCCGGGGACAGGGTTGTACGAGCAGTACTTC. Translated, it gives CASSPGTGLYEQYF.

This clone was detected only a few times. The chain couples TRBV5-4 to TRBJ1-6; weak D call: TRBD1 (5 bases). Per the germline V gene, CDR1 is SGHNT and CDR2 is YYREEE (reference sequence). V lost 5 bases to trimming and J lost 6 bases, with 15 bases between them. This CDR3 contains 15 residues. The CDR3 protein is CASSFGSGANSPLHF. The CDR3 DNA reads as TGTGCCAGCAGTTTTGGGTCCGGGGCTAATTCACCCCTCCACTTT.

The V call is TRBV29-1, the J call TRBJ1-2, with a tentative D call TRBD1 (6 bases). The CDR3 contains 17 residues. V was pared by 0 bases and J by 2 bases, with 19 bases between. CDR1 SQVTM and CDR2 ANQGSEA come from the germline V gene. This CDR3 reads CSVEDSMGNTGNYGYTF. The DNA of the CDR3 is TGCAGCGTTGAAGACTCCATGGGGAACACAGGGAACTATGGCTACACCTTC.

The V call is TRBV6-6, the J call TRBJ2-7; 7 bases align to TRBD1. Per the germline V gene, CDR1 is MNHNY and CDR2 is SVGAGI (reference sequence). The CDR3 extends over 13 amino acids. The J segment lost 5 bases and the V segment lost 6 bases, leaving 7 bases of the junction unmatched. The CDR3 region is CASRTTGNDEQYF. The DNA for the CDR3 is TGTGCCAGCAGGACGACAGGGAACGACGAGCAGTACTTC.

The chain couples TRBV19 to TRBJ2-3, with 9 nucleotides matching TRBD2. This CDR3 has 16 residues. CDR1 and CDR2 (germline): LNHDA, SQIVND (reference sequence). V lost 3 bases and J lost 2; bases outside the gene matches: 6. This CDR3 reads CASSIGLAGTTDTQYF. In DNA, the CDR3 is TGTGCCAGTAGTATCGGGCTAGCGGGGACCACAGATACGCAGTATTTT.

This rearrangement joins TRBV5-1 to TRBJ1-4; 9 bases line up with TRBD1. V lost 4 bases, J lost 3 bases, and 4 bases stayed unmatched. This CDR3 region has 15 residues. Per germline, CDR1 SGHRS and CDR2 YFSETQ. CDR3 sequence reads: CASSRTGAPNEKLFF. CDR3 sequence (DNA): TGCGCCAGCAGCCGGACAGGGGCCCCTAATGAAAAACTGTTTTTT.